The rows below give T cell receptor beta chains drawn from one sample of a study of regulatory T cells in long-lasting Graves disease. TCRdb called the multiplex PCR reads again in MiXCR, with one record for every CDR3 protein. Seen here are more than 300,000 distinct CDR3 sequences, 15% to 20% observed once, and the top ten hold around 21%. The same sample was also studied in work on T cells in Graves' hyperthyroidism and ophthalmopathy.

Specimen: peripheral blood mononuclear cells (PBMCs), collected at new diagnosis, from a patient treated with antithyroid drugs. These receptors were taken from a young woman with Graves disease. The CDR3 runs from the conserved cysteine through the conserved F or W. The order of the fields is V gene, J gene, clone size, D gene, CDR3 protein, CDR3 DNA. A D gene is named only where the DNA matches it firmly. The size of a clone is reported for some rows only, either as once, few or many, or as a class for expanded clones.

V gene: TRBV5-1; J gene: TRBJ2-7; clone size: many; D gene: NA; CDR3 protein: CASSRGQAAASYEQYF; CDR3 DNA: TGCGCCAGCAGCCGGGGGCAGGCGGCCGCCTCCTACGAGCAGTACTTC
V gene: TRBV6-1; J gene: TRBJ2-1; clone size: few; D gene: NA; CDR3 protein: CASSGFGGTDNEQFF; CDR3 DNA: TGTGCCAGCAGTGGATTCGGTGGTACGGACAATGAGCAGTTCTTC
V gene: TRBV9; J gene: TRBJ1-4; clone size: few; D gene: NA; CDR3 protein: CASSRGIFNEKLFF; CDR3 DNA: TGTGCCAGCAGCCGAGGGATTTTTAATGAAAAACTGTTTTTT
V gene: TRBV18; J gene: TRBJ1-2; clone size: many; D gene: NA; CDR3 protein: CASSPGWGDTYGYTF; CDR3 DNA: TGTGCCAGCTCACCCGGCTGGGGGGACACCTATGGCTACACCTTC
V gene: TRBV7-8; J gene: TRBJ1-1; clone size: many; D gene: NA; CDR3 protein: CASSYGRTGNTEAFF; CDR3 DNA: TGTGCCAGCAGCTACGGCCGGACGGGAAACACTGAAGCTTTCTTT
V gene: TRBV28; J gene: TRBJ1-1; clone size: many; D gene: NA; CDR3 protein: CASSPSLSNTEAFF; CDR3 DNA: TGTGCCAGCAGTCCATCTCTTTCCAACACTGAAGCTTTCTTT
V gene: TRBV7-9; J gene: TRBJ2-7; clone size: many; D gene: TRBD2; CDR3 protein: CASSLAGAIYEQYF; CDR3 DNA: TGTGCCAGCAGCTTGGCGGGAGCTATATACGAGCAGTACTTC
V gene: TRBV4-1; J gene: TRBJ1-2; clone size: many; D gene: TRBD1; CDR3 protein: CASSHWTGSNYGYTF; CDR3 DNA: TGCGCCAGCAGCCATTGGACAGGGTCTAACTATGGCTACACCTTC
V gene: TRBV2; J gene: TRBJ2-2; clone size: many; D gene: NA; CDR3 protein: CASKKDSTATGELFF; CDR3 DNA: TGTGCCAGCAAAAAGGACAGTACGGCCACCGGGGAGCTGTTTTTT
V gene: TRBV6-1; J gene: TRBJ2-1; clone size: NA; D gene: NA; CDR3 protein: CASRRRGPAYNEQFF; CDR3 DNA: TGTGCCAGCCGCAGGCGGGGGCCGGCTTACAATGAGCAGTTCTTC
V gene: TRBV20-1; J gene: TRBJ2-7; clone size: many; D gene: NA; CDR3 protein: CSAAGLITYEQYF; CDR3 DNA: TGCAGTGCAGCGGGCCTTATAACCTACGAGCAGTACTTC
V gene: TRBV20-1; J gene: TRBJ2-3; clone size: many; D gene: TRBD2; CDR3 protein: CSAQLAGGTDTQYF; CDR3 DNA: TGCAGTGCCCAACTAGCGGGGGGCACAGATACGCAGTATTTT
V gene: TRBV7-2; J gene: TRBJ1-2; clone size: few; D gene: NA; CDR3 protein: CASSLNYGYTF; CDR3 DNA: TGTGCCAGCAGCTTAAACTATGGCTACACCTTC
V gene: TRBV9; J gene: TRBJ2-1; clone size: NA; D gene: NA; CDR3 protein: CASSVEVTDYNEQFF; CDR3 DNA: TGTGCCAGCAGCGTAGAAGTGACAGACTACAATGAGCAGTTCTTC
V gene: TRBV7-2; J gene: TRBJ2-7; clone size: few; D gene: NA; CDR3 protein: CASSPEWGGAKPYEQYF; CDR3 DNA: TGTGCCAGCAGCCCTGAATGGGGCGGGGCGAAACCCTACGAGCAGTACTTC
V gene: TRBV10-2; J gene: TRBJ2-3; clone size: NA; D gene: NA; CDR3 protein: CASLRDTDTQYF; CDR3 DNA: TGCGCCAGCTTAAGGGATACAGATACGCAGTATTTT
V gene: TRBV6-1; J gene: TRBJ1-2; clone size: few; D gene: NA; CDR3 protein: CASRLTTGNYGYTF; CDR3 DNA: TGTGCCAGCAGACTGACGACAGGAAACTATGGCTACACCTTC
V gene: TRBV5-6; J gene: TRBJ1-5; clone size: NA; D gene: NA; CDR3 protein: CASSLFGDRPQHF; CDR3 DNA: TGTGCCAGCAGCTTGTTTGGAGATCGGCCCCAGCATTTT
V gene: TRBV6-1; J gene: TRBJ2-5; clone size: many; D gene: TRBD2; CDR3 protein: CASGDRLGTSGGGQETQYF; CDR3 DNA: TGTGCCAGCGGCGATCGTCTTGGGACTAGCGGGGGCGGCCAGGAGACCCAGTACTTC
V gene: TRBV5-1; J gene: TRBJ2-5; clone size: NA; D gene: NA; CDR3 protein: CASSPLRTEETQYF; CDR3 DNA: TGCGCCAGCAGCCCCCTTCGGACAGAAGAGACCCAGTACTTC
V gene: TRBV2; J gene: TRBJ1-1; clone size: many; D gene: NA; CDR3 protein: CASSEAVSPSTEAFF; CDR3 DNA: TGTGCCAGCAGTGAGGCGGTGTCTCCATCCACTGAAGCTTTCTTT
V gene: TRBV5-5; J gene: TRBJ1-1; clone size: many; D gene: TRBD1; CDR3 protein: CASSLYLGQLNTEAFF; CDR3 DNA: TGTGCCAGCAGCTTGTATCTGGGACAGCTGAACACTGAAGCTTTCTTT
V gene: TRBV6-4; J gene: TRBJ2-3; clone size: NA; D gene: TRBD2; CDR3 protein: CASSAGGATTDTQYF; CDR3 DNA: TGTGCCAGCAGTGCCGGGGGGGCCACCACAGATACGCAGTATTTT
V gene: TRBV19; J gene: TRBJ1-5; clone size: few; D gene: NA; CDR3 protein: CASSMTDRDYQPQHF; CDR3 DNA: TGTGCCAGTAGTATGACCGACCGTGACTATCAGCCCCAGCATTTT
V gene: TRBV5-1; J gene: TRBJ1-1; clone size: many; D gene: NA; CDR3 protein: CASSLAGYDTEAFF; CDR3 DNA: TGCGCCAGCAGCTTGGCCGGGTATGACACTGAAGCTTTCTTT
V gene: TRBV2; J gene: TRBJ1-2; clone size: many; D gene: NA; CDR3 protein: CASSEDGYNYGYTF; CDR3 DNA: TGTGCCAGCAGTGAAGACGGCTATAACTATGGCTACACCTTC
V gene: TRBV11-2; J gene: TRBJ2-3; clone size: few; D gene: TRBD2; CDR3 protein: CASSQQAGAPDTQYF; CDR3 DNA: TGCGCCAGCAGCCAACAAGCGGGGGCCCCGGATACGCAGTATTTT
V gene: TRBV12-3/TRBV12-4; J gene: TRBJ2-1; clone size: many; D gene: TRBD2; CDR3 protein: CASSQGLAGGPNNEQFF; CDR3 DNA: TGTGCCAGCAGTCAGGGACTAGCGGGAGGGCCAAATAATGAGCAGTTCTTC
V gene: TRBV28; J gene: TRBJ1-1; clone size: many; D gene: TRBD1; CDR3 protein: CASSSDRGTGSQGEGNAAFF; CDR3 DNA: TGTGCCAGCAGCAGTGACAGGGGTACTGGGAGTCAGGGAGAGGGCAATGCAGCTTTCTTT
V gene: TRBV6-2/TRBV6-3; J gene: TRBJ1-3; clone size: NA; D gene: TRBD1; CDR3 protein: CASSRQGGPGNTIYF; CDR3 DNA: TGTGCCAGCAGCCGACAGGGGGGCCCTGGAAACACCATATATTTT
V gene: TRBV28; J gene: TRBJ1-5; clone size: few; D gene: TRBD1; CDR3 protein: CASSNDQGAQHF; CDR3 DNA: TGTGCCAGCAGTAACGACCAGGGGGCCCAGCATTTT
V gene: TRBV4-2; J gene: TRBJ1-2; clone size: few; D gene: NA; CDR3 protein: CASSQDAQLDYGYTF; CDR3 DNA: TGTGCCAGCAGCCAAGATGCCCAGCTAGACTATGGCTACACCTTC
V gene: TRBV28; J gene: TRBJ1-5; clone size: few; D gene: TRBD1; CDR3 protein: CASRDRGDSNQPQHF; CDR3 DNA: TGTGCCAGCAGGGACAGGGGTGATAGCAATCAGCCCCAGCATTTT
V gene: TRBV29-1; J gene: TRBJ1-1; clone size: NA; D gene: NA; CDR3 protein: CSVGLGARNTEAFF; CDR3 DNA: TGCAGCGTTGGTTTGGGGGCGAGGAACACTGAAGCTTTCTTT
V gene: TRBV29-1; J gene: TRBJ2-3; clone size: many; D gene: TRBD1; CDR3 protein: CSVDILGQVTDTQYF; CDR3 DNA: TGCAGCGTTGATATTTTGGGACAGGTCACAGATACGCAGTATTTT
V gene: TRBV14; J gene: TRBJ2-1; clone size: NA; D gene: TRBD2; CDR3 protein: CASSQEVRLASYNEQFF; CDR3 DNA: TGTGCCAGCAGCCAAGAAGTCCGACTAGCCTCCTACAATGAGCAGTTCTTC
V gene: TRBV3-1; J gene: TRBJ1-2; clone size: many; D gene: NA; CDR3 protein: CASSNRQAYYGYTF; CDR3 DNA: TGTGCCAGCAGCAACCGACAGGCCTACTATGGCTACACCTTC
V gene: TRBV7-2; J gene: TRBJ2-3; clone size: many; D gene: TRBD2; CDR3 protein: CASSHRLAGGDTDTQYF; CDR3 DNA: TGTGCCAGCAGCCATAGACTAGCGGGGGGCGACACAGATACGCAGTATTTT
V gene: TRBV20-1; J gene: TRBJ2-1; clone size: NA; D gene: NA; CDR3 protein: CSARAVDHSYNEQFF; CDR3 DNA: TGCAGTGCTAGAGCGGTGGACCACTCCTACAATGAGCAGTTCTTC
V gene: TRBV5-1; J gene: TRBJ2-7; clone size: many; D gene: NA; CDR3 protein: CASSSGRQYEQYF; CDR3 DNA: TGCGCCAGCAGCTCAGGACGGCAATACGAGCAGTACTTC
V gene: TRBV3-1; J gene: TRBJ2-2; clone size: many; D gene: TRBD2; CDR3 protein: CASFPGGTTNTGELFF; CDR3 DNA: TGTGCCAGCTTTCCTGGAGGGACTACGAACACCGGGGAGCTGTTTTTT
V gene: TRBV12-3/TRBV12-4; J gene: TRBJ1-1; clone size: many; D gene: NA; CDR3 protein: CASKFGVNTEAFF; CDR3 DNA: TGTGCCAGCAAATTTGGGGTGAACACTGAAGCTTTCTTT
V gene: TRBV10-1; J gene: TRBJ2-5; clone size: many; D gene: TRBD2; CDR3 protein: CASSDLRGGSQETQYF; CDR3 DNA: TGCGCCAGCAGTGATCTCCGCGGGGGGTCCCAAGAGACCCAGTACTTC
V gene: TRBV19; J gene: TRBJ1-1; clone size: NA; D gene: NA; CDR3 protein: CASSKVLGVNTEAFF; CDR3 DNA: TGTGCCAGTAGTAAGGTACTGGGGGTGAACACTGAAGCTTTCTTT
V gene: TRBV14; J gene: TRBJ2-7; clone size: NA; D gene: TRBD2; CDR3 protein: CASSPLLIAGIAYEQYF; CDR3 DNA: TGTGCCAGCAGCCCCTTATTAATAGCGGGTATCGCCTACGAGCAGTACTTC
V gene: TRBV18; J gene: TRBJ1-2; clone size: NA; D gene: NA; CDR3 protein: CASSPSPGTANYGYTF; CDR3 DNA: TGTGCCAGCTCACCCTCTCCCGGGACGGCTAACTATGGCTACACCTTC
V gene: TRBV29-1; J gene: TRBJ2-1; clone size: many; D gene: TRBD1; CDR3 protein: CSVVTGGMGEQFF; CDR3 DNA: TGCAGCGTGGTAACAGGGGGCATGGGTGAGCAGTTCTTC
V gene: TRBV7-8; J gene: TRBJ1-1; clone size: many; D gene: NA; CDR3 protein: CASSLGVRSLNTEAFF; CDR3 DNA: TGTGCCAGCAGCTTAGGGGTGAGATCACTGAACACTGAAGCTTTCTTT
V gene: TRBV5-1; J gene: TRBJ1-4; clone size: many; D gene: NA; CDR3 protein: CASSLMEADEKLFF; CDR3 DNA: TGCGCCAGCAGCTTGATGGAGGCGGATGAAAAACTGTTTTTT
V gene: TRBV19; J gene: TRBJ2-2; clone size: few; D gene: TRBD2; CDR3 protein: CASNPGAGASGELFF; CDR3 DNA: TGTGCCAGTAATCCGGGAGCGGGAGCTTCCGGGGAGCTGTTTTTT
V gene: TRBV19; J gene: TRBJ1-5; clone size: NA; D gene: NA; CDR3 protein: CASSIGLQPQHF; CDR3 DNA: TGTGCCAGTAGTATCGGGCTCCAGCCCCAGCATTTT
V gene: TRBV19; J gene: TRBJ2-2; clone size: NA; D gene: NA; CDR3 protein: CASRVGDGVTGELFF; CDR3 DNA: TGTGCCAGTAGAGTTGGGGACGGAGTCACCGGGGAGCTGTTTTTT